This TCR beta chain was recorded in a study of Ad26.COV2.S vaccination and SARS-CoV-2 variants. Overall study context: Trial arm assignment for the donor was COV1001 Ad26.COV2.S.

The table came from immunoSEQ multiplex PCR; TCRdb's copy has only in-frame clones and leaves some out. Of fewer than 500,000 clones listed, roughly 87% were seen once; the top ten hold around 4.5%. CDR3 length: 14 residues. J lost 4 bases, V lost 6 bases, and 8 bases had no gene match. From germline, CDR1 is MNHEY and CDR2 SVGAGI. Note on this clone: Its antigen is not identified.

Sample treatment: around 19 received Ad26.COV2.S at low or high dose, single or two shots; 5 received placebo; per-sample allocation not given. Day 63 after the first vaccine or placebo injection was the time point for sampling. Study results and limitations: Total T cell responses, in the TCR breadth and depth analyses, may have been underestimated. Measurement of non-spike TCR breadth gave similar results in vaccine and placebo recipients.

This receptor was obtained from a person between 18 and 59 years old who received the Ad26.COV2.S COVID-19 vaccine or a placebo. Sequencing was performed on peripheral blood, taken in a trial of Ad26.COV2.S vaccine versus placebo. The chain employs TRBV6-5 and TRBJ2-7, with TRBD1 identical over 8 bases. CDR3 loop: CASRSWRTGYEQYF. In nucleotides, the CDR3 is TGTGCCAGCAGATCGTGGAGGACAGGGTACGAGCAGTACTTC.